The 18 T cell receptor beta chains given below trace back to one sample, sequenced in a study of cytomegalovirus exposure and HLA in healthy donors. PCR was performed using 60 Vbeta and 13 Jbeta primers. This table comes from immunoSEQ multiplex PCR, and its TCRdb copy is limited to in-frame clones, with some not included. Recorded for this sample: tens of thousands of clones. The specimen was PBMCs. Receptors originate from a female donor in good health and CMV-seropositive.

The CDR3 coding sequence is TGTGCCAGCAGCCCGTACAGGGTTGGAAGCACAGATACGCAGTATTTT. Protein sequence: CASSPYRVGSTDTQYF. The chain recombines TRBV7-3 with TRBJ2-3; D might be TRBD1 (6 bases). This CDR3 is 16 amino acids long. Trimming took off 5 bases at V and 0 bases at J, with 15 bases between the two ends. Germline values: CDR1 SGHTA, CDR2 FQGTGA.

This sequence joins TRBV10-2 and TRBJ2-4; weak D call: TRBD2 (6 bases). CDR1 and CDR2 (germline): WSHSY, SAAADI. This CDR3 is 16 amino acids long. Trimming shortened V by 2 bases and J by 3 bases, and 14 bases separated the two germline ends. This chain's CDR3 is CASSEPSTSLKNIQYF. The DNA of the CDR3 is TGCGCCAGCAGTGAGCCTTCAACTAGCCTCAAAAACATTCAGTACTTC.

V usage is TRBV4-1 and J usage is TRBJ1-2; 11 bases are a match to TRBD1. The CDR3 is made up of 14 amino acids. Germline values: CDR1 MGHRA, CDR2 YSYEKL. Losses at the gene ends were 6 bases for V and 7 bases for J; bases not matched to a gene: 7. Here the CDR3 reads CASSHGQGAGGYTF. For the CDR3, the DNA is TGCGCCAGCAGTCATGGACAGGGGGCCGGTGGCTACACCTTC.

The V and J genes are TRBV4-2 and TRBJ2-1, with D maybe TRBD2 (5 bases). This CDR3 has 15 residues. Germline lookup yields CDR1 LGHNA and CDR2 YNFKEQ. The V gene lost 0 bases and the J gene lost 5 bases, with 11 bases spanning the gap. CDR3 residues: CASSQDRGLDNEQFF. Here the CDR3 DNA reads TGTGCCAGCAGCCAAGATCGAGGACTCGACAATGAGCAGTTCTTC.

The chain has TRBV6-5 and TRBJ2-5; 8 nucleotides line up with TRBD1. Trimming removed 6 bases from V and 4 bases from J; junction bases left unmatched: 10. Germline CDR1 and CDR2: MNHEY and SVGAGI. This CDR3 region has 15 residues. In DNA, the CDR3 is TGTGCCAGCAGCCCCTGGACAGGGCAAAGAGAGACCCAGTACTTC. It specifies CASSPWTGQRETQYF.

The chain carries TRBV11-2 and TRBJ2-7; 9 bases align to TRBD1. Germline V CDR1 and CDR2: SGHAT, FQNNGV. CDR3 length: 16 residues. V lost 5 bases, J lost 0 bases, and 8 bases stayed unmatched. CDR3 residues: CASSQPRDRVSYEQYF. As DNA, the CDR3 is TGTGCCAGCAGCCAACCCCGGGACAGGGTCTCCTACGAGCAGTACTTC.

The rearrangement links TRBV18 to TRBJ2-1; possibly TRBD1 for D (6 bases). This CDR3 region has 16 residues. CDR1 is KGHSH, CDR2 LQKENI, per germline. V lost 0 bases and J lost 3, with 12 bases in between. The CDR3 bases are TGTGCCAGCTCACCACCGACAGCAGGGGTCTACAATGAGCAGTTCTTC. This translates into CASSPPTAGVYNEQFF. Based on the CDR3 plus reference TRBV18 and TRBJ2-1, the full variable domain is NAGVMQNPRHLVRRRGQEARLRCSPMKGHSHVYWYRQLPEEGLKFMVYLQKENIIDESGMPKERFSAEFPKEGPSILRIQQVVRGDSAAYFCASSPPTAGVYNEQFFGPGTRLTVL.

The V call is TRBV28, the J call TRBJ1-1, with 11 bases lining up with TRBD1. Germline lookup yields CDR1 MDHEN and CDR2 SYDVKM. The CDR3 is 16 residues long. With V trimmed by 4 bases and J by 4 bases, 8 bases remained unmatched. The DNA for the CDR3 is TGTGCCAGCAGTTCCCCAGGACAGGGGGCTGGCACTGAAGCTTTCTTT. Its protein is CASSSPGQGAGTEAFF.

This chain joins TRBV6-1 and TRBJ2-1; possibly TRBD2 for D (6 bases). Germline assignment: CDR1 MNHNS and CDR2 SASEGT. Trimming stripped 5 bases from V and 3 bases from J, with 8 bases between. This CDR3 contains 13 residues. The CDR3 nucleotides read TGTGCCAGCAGTTCGGACTACTACAATGAGCAGTTCTTC. This translates into CASSSDYYNEQFF.

The J gene is TRBJ1-1, the V gene TRBV18, with 10 bases fitting TRBD1. The length of the CDR3 is 15 residues. Unmatched junction bases numbered 3, after V lost 3 bases and J lost 2 bases. Looked up from germline, CDR1 is KGHSH and CDR2 is LQKENI. For the CDR3, the DNA is TGTGCCAGCTCACCGGGGACAGGGGAAAACACTGAAGCTTTCTTT. This encodes CASSPGTGENTEAFF. The full variable domain, rest sourced from reference TRBV18 and TRBJ1-1, is NAGVMQNPRHLVRRRGQEARLRCSPMKGHSHVYWYRQLPEEGLKFMVYLQKENIIDESGMPKERFSAEFPKEGPSILRIQQVVRGDSAAYFCASSPGTGENTEAFFGQGTRLTVV.

The chain couples TRBV9 to TRBJ1-4; D gene unclear. Germline V CDR1 and CDR2: SGDLS, YYNGEE. The V end was cut by 3 bases, the J end by 5 bases, with 11 bases between. The CDR3 sequence is 14 residues long. The CDR3 DNA follows: TGTGCCAGCAGCGCTGCGTCATCCAATGAAAAACTGTTTTTT. This codes for CASSAASSNEKLFF.

V usage is TRBV6-6 and J usage is TRBJ2-7, with TRBD1 matching over 10 bases. The CDR3 sequence is 16 residues long. Unmatched junction bases numbered 6, after V lost 2 bases and J lost 2 bases. CDR1 and CDR2 (germline): MNHNY, SVGAGI (reference sequence). The CDR3 protein is CASSYGPGTGAYEQYF. For the CDR3, the DNA is TGTGCCAGCAGTTACGGTCCCGGGACAGGGGCCTACGAGCAGTACTTC.

The genes are TRBV27 and TRBJ2-2; TRBD1 matches at 7 bases. The germline gives CDR1 MNHEY, CDR2 SMNVEV (reference sequence). V lost 6 bases, J lost 4 bases, and 5 bases stayed unmatched. The CDR3 spans 14 residues. CDR3 nucleotide sequence: TGTGCCAGCAGCGTTACAGGGGTCACCGGGGAGCTGTTTTTT. Its translation is CASSVTGVTGELFF.

The DNA for the CDR3 is TGTGCCAGCAGTGAATTGAGGGACAGTTCGGGCTACACCTTC. Its protein product is CASSELRDSSGYTF. This sequence joins TRBV2 and TRBJ1-2; 7 bases align to TRBD1. CDR3 length: 14 residues. V was pared by 2 bases and J by 8 bases, with 8 bases of the junction left unmatched. Germline-derived CDR1 and CDR2 are SNHLY and FYNNEI.

This chain uses TRBV5-1 with TRBJ2-7, with a possible D match to TRBD1 (5 bases). V gave up 1 base and J gave up 6 bases, with 17 bases separating them. Germline CDR1 and CDR2: SGHRS and YFSETQ. CDR3 length: 15 residues. The CDR3 here is CASSLSGPGGSEQYF. In DNA, the CDR3 is TGCGCCAGCAGCTTGTCAGGGCCGGGTGGGTCCGAGCAGTACTTC. Full variable domain (outside the CDR3, taken from reference TRBV5-1 and TRBJ2-7): KAGVTQTPRYLIKTRGQQVTLSCSPISGHRSVSWYQQTPGQGLQFLFEYFSETQRNKGNFPGRFSGRQFSNSRSEMNVSTLELGDSALYLCASSLSGPGGSEQYFGPGTRLTVT.

CDR3 region: CASSLRQLQDRGSYEQYF. DNA of the CDR3: TGTGCCAGCAGCTTACGTCAACTACAGGACAGGGGCTCCTACGAGCAGTACTTC. V usage is TRBV7-3 and J usage is TRBJ2-7; 9 positions agree with TRBD1. The CDR3 loop spans 18 amino acids. The V gene's germline CDR1 is SGHTA and CDR2 FQGTGA. V lost 2 bases, J lost 0 bases, and 11 bases stayed unmatched.

V and J are TRBV7-3 and TRBJ2-5; 8 bases fit TRBD1. CDR1 is SGHTA, CDR2 FQGTGA, per germline. The CDR3 has 15 residues. V was clipped by 5 bases and J by 6 bases; unmatched bases: 11. In DNA, the CDR3 is TGTGCCAGCAGCCCAGAGACAGGGGTAGAGAAGACCCAGTACTTC. This encodes CASSPETGVEKTQYF.

The chain is built from TRBV19 and TRBJ2-7, with a tentative D call TRBD1 (6 bases). This CDR3 has 15 residues. V lost 6 bases and J lost 3, with 18 bases in between. Per the germline V gene, CDR1 is LNHDA and CDR2 is SQIVND (reference sequence). CDR3 residues: CASRRTGTDYYEQYF. As DNA, the CDR3 is TGTGCCAGTAGGAGAACAGGGACCGACTACTACGAGCAGTACTTC. Filled out from reference TRBV19 and TRBJ2-7, the complete variable domain reads DGGITQSPKYLFRKEGQNVTLSCEQNLNHDAMYWYRQDPGQGLRLIYYSQIVNDFQKGDIAEGYSVSREKKESFPLTVTSAQKNPTAFYLCASRRTGTDYYEQYFGPGTRLTVT.